Sequencing of this T cell receptor (beta chain) was carried out in a study of early T cells in non-severe SARS-CoV-2 infection. The V gene lost 1 base and the J gene lost 13 bases, with 8 bases spanning the gap. The CDR3 sequence is 11 residues long. Germline values: CDR1 MRHNA, CDR2 SNTAGT. Researchers attached unique molecular identifiers to individual cDNA molecules. TCRdb fed the 5' RACE reads into MiXCR, producing one record per CDR3 protein. The table has under 55,000 distinct CDR3 sequences, 11% seen once; the top ten hold 21%. The sample holds many counts of this clonotype. What was sequenced was whole blood. V and J are TRBV6-4 and TRBJ2-1; no clear D gene. The source is an adult who was a healthcare worker with PCR-confirmed SARS-CoV-2 infection or an uninfected control (not recorded which). This CDR3 is CASSDWASQFF. The DNA for the CDR3 is TGTGCCAGCAGTGACTGGGCGAGCCAGTTCTTC.